This T cell receptor (beta chain) emerged from a study of blood T cell repertoires in COVID-19. The assay was immunoSEQ multiplex PCR, and TCRdb's table has in-frame clones only and misses some. The data hold about 73,000 clones, with approximately 80% observed a single time. This clone has only a few counts. CDR3 length equals 15 residues. Germline lookup yields CDR1 SGHRS and CDR2 YFSETQ. The J segment lost 7 bases and the V segment lost 2 bases, leaving 6 bases of the junction unmatched. The chain has TRBV5-1 and TRBJ2-3; the match to TRBD1 covers 11 bases. Sequencing was performed on peripheral blood. The receptor was isolated from a woman aged 55-69 years with acute or convalescent COVID-19. The CDR3 reads CASSLFRDRGNTQYF. The CDR3 DNA reads TGCGCCAGCAGCTTATTCCGGGACAGGGGGAATACGCAGTATTTT.